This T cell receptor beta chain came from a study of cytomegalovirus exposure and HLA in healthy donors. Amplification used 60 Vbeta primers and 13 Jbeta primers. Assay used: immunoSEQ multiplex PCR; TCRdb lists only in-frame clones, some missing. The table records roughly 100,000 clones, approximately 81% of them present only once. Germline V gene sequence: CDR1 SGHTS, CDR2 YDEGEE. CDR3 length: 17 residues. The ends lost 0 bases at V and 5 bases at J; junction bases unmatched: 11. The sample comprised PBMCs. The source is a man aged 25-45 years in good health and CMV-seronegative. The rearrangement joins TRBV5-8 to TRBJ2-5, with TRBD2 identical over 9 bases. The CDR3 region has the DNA TGTGCCAGCAGCTTGGCCGGGGCTAGCGGGGCGGGGGAGACCCAGTACTTC. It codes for CASSLAGASGAGETQYF.